This entry lists 17 T cell receptor beta chains sequenced from one sample in a study of identical twins. One entry per CDR3 protein, called by TCRdb with MiXCR from the 5' RACE reads. Among about 470,000 distinct CDR3 sequences, 20% to 30% were seen once, and the ten largest hold about 2.7%. In addition, the sample was reused for a study of T cells expressing NK-cell markers.

The sequencing input was CD4+ T cells sorted from blood. The receptors derive from a woman aged 18-29 years in good health.

This clonotype was counted a few times. The chain is built from TRBV5-5 and TRBJ2-2; D not certain. The germline gives CDR1 SGHKS, CDR2 YYEKEE (reference sequence). The CDR3 has 13 amino acids. V lost 0 bases and J 7 bases, leaving 7 bases between the germline ends. The CDR3, as DNA: TGTGCCAGCAGCTTGGAACCCCTCGGGGAGCTGTTTTTT. It translates to CASSLEPLGELFF.

This clonotype has more than one count but fewer than ten. The rearrangement links TRBV9 to TRBJ1-6; 7 bases are a match to TRBD1. V dropped 3 bases and J dropped 7; count of bases not matched to a gene: 7. The CDR3 spans 15 residues. In germline, CDR1 is SGDLS, CDR2 YYNGEE. The chain's CDR3 is CASSGQQGRNSPLHF. CDR3 nucleotides: TGTGCCAGCAGCGGACAACAGGGGCGAAATTCACCCCTCCACTTT. Full variable domain (rest looked up from reference TRBV9 and TRBJ1-6): DSGVTQTPKHLITATGQRVTLRCSPRSGDLSVYWYQQSLDQGLQFLIQYYNGEERAKGNILERFSAQQFPDLHSELNLSSLELGDSALYFCASSGQQGRNSPLHFGNGTRLTVT.

This clonotype was detected only a few times. The chain recombines TRBV2 with TRBJ2-2; D remains ambiguous. The V gene lost 9 bases and the J gene lost 4 bases, with 12 bases spanning the gap. The CDR3 sequence is 13 residues long. Germline loops: CDR1 SNHLY, CDR2 FYNNEI. The CDR3 here is CASRSQSTGELFF. DNA of the CDR3: TGTGCCAGTAGGAGCCAGAGCACCGGGGAGCTGTTTTTT.

This clonotype was counted between two and nine times. The rearrangement links TRBV7-2 to TRBJ2-3, with 9 positions matching TRBD2. The germline V gene has CDR1 SGHTA and CDR2 FQGNSA. The CDR3 runs to 16 residues. The trim removed 0 bases at V and 4 bases at J, leaving 5 bases unmatched. The chain's CDR3 is CASSLAAGGRADTQYF. In DNA, the CDR3 is TGTGCCAGCAGCTTAGCTGCGGGAGGGAGGGCAGATACGCAGTATTTT.

In this sample, this clonotype turned up a few times. This sequence joins TRBV27 and TRBJ2-1; TRBD2 agrees at 11 bases. V trimming: 6 bases; J trimming: 11 bases; junction bases outside the gene matches: 15. The CDR3 loop spans 16 amino acids. Germline values: CDR1 MNHEY, CDR2 SMNVEV (reference sequence). CDR3 coding DNA: TGTGCCAGCAGCACGAATAAAGTAGCGGGAGGGGCGAAGCAGTTCTTC. It codes for CASSTNKVAGGAKQFF.

In its sample, this clonotype was seen many times. The gene calls are TRBV29-1 and TRBJ2-1; no clear D. The germline gives CDR1 SQVTM, CDR2 ANQGSEA. V lost 8 bases to trimming and J lost 8 bases, with 16 bases between them. This CDR3 is built from 12 residues. The CDR3, as DNA: TGCAGCCTAACTCGGACGGACGATGAGCAGTTCTTC. It is translated as CSLTRTDDEQFF.

The chain recombines TRBV6-5 with TRBJ2-2; D perhaps matches TRBD1 (5 bases). This CDR3 region has 13 residues. The V and J ends lost 2 bases and 7 bases respectively, with 8 bases between them. From germline, CDR1 is MNHEY and CDR2 SVGAGI. This chain's CDR3 is CASSYRQGGELFF. The CDR3 coding sequence is TGTGCCAGCAGTTACAGGCAGGGCGGGGAGCTGTTTTTT.

This chain joins TRBV10-3 and TRBJ2-5; D gene ambiguous. CDR1 and CDR2 (germline): ENHRY, SYGVKD. V lost 0 bases, J lost 3 bases, and 11 bases lay in between. The CDR3 spans 15 residues. Here the CDR3 reads CAISESYGEKETQYF. CDR3 coding DNA: TGTGCCATCAGTGAGTCGTATGGGGAAAAAGAGACCCAGTACTTC.

The chain combines TRBV20-1 with TRBJ2-3; perhaps TRBD2 as D (7 bases). The CDR3 sequence is 14 residues long. Germline V gene lookup returns CDR1 DFQATT and CDR2 SNEGSKA (reference sequence). Trimming removed 3 bases from V and 5 bases from J, with 15 bases in between. CDR3 residues: CSASGGGPKDTQYF. DNA of the CDR3: TGCAGTGCTAGTGGGGGGGGGCCGAAAGATACGCAGTATTTT.

Only a few counts were recorded for this clonotype. The chain uses TRBV3-1 and TRBJ1-4; no definite D call. The CDR3 loop spans 15 amino acids. CDR1 and CDR2 from the germline V gene are LGHDT and YNNKEL (reference sequence). V lost 3 bases to trimming and J lost 5 bases, with 13 bases between them. The CDR3 DNA sequence: TGTGCCAGCAGCCACCTCCAAGGGAGGAATGAAAAACTGTTTTTT. Translation: CASSHLQGRNEKLFF.

This clonotype was counted once. This sequence joins TRBV3-1 and TRBJ2-2, with TRBD2 identical over 8 bases. Germline trimming cut 4 bases from V and 0 bases from J; bases unmatched to any gene: 7. This CDR3 is 17 amino acids long. Germline V gene data show CDR1 as LGHDT and CDR2 as YNNKEL (reference sequence). As DNA, the CDR3 is TGTGCCAGCAGCCTAAGGGGAGCGGGGGCGAACACCGGGGAGCTGTTTTTT. Amino acids: CASSLRGAGANTGELFF.

This clonotype appeared a few times. The chain employs TRBV25-1 and TRBJ2-7; TRBD1 aligns across 9 bases. The CDR3 runs to 16 residues. CDR1 is MGHDK, CDR2 SYGVNS, per germline. V lost 5 bases, J lost 2 bases, and 10 bases stayed unmatched. The CDR3 sequence is CASSPLPGQGPYEQYF. The CDR3 region has the DNA TGTGCCAGCAGTCCCCTCCCGGGACAGGGACCCTACGAGCAGTACTTC.

This clonotype has just a few counts. V is TRBV12-3 or TRBV12-4 and J is TRBJ1-5, with unresolved D. V gave up 6 bases and J gave up 6 bases, with 12 bases separating them. The CDR3 loop spans 13 amino acids. This CDR3 reads CASSLGWGQPQHF. CDR3 DNA sequence: TGTGCCAGCAGCCTCGGTTGGGGTCAGCCCCAGCATTTT.

This clonotype came up many times. The chain employs TRBV5-1 and TRBJ2-1, with 9 bases matching TRBD2. Germline CDR1 and CDR2: SGHRS and YFSETQ. The CDR3 is made up of 14 amino acids. Trimming took 5 bases from V and 10 from J; bases not matched to a gene: 10. CDR3 loop: CASRLASGKKEQFF. CDR3 nucleotide sequence: TGCGCCAGCAGATTAGCTAGCGGGAAGAAGGAGCAGTTCTTC.

V is TRBV15 and J is TRBJ1-4; D is ambiguous. Trimming removed 0 bases at V and 6 bases at J, with 8 bases between. The germline CDR1 and CDR2 sequences are LNHNV and YYDKDF (reference sequence). The CDR3 consists of 14 residues. CDR3 sequence: CATSRDPGDEKLFF. The CDR3 region has the DNA TGTGCCACCAGCAGAGATCCTGGGGATGAAAAACTGTTTTTT.

J is TRBJ2-1 and V is TRBV10-3, with 10 bases identical to TRBD2. CDR1 and CDR2 (germline): ENHRY, SYGVKD. The CDR3 length is 15 residues. V was pared by 4 bases and J by 1 base, with 1 base of the junction left unmatched. CDR3 protein: CAISGTSGSYNEQFF. DNA of the CDR3: TGTGCCATCAGTGGGACTAGCGGTTCCTACAATGAGCAGTTCTTC.

CDR3 sequence reads: CASNLGQGRHTIYF. The CDR3 DNA reads TGTGCCAGTAACCTGGGACAGGGTCGGCACACCATATATTTT. This chain uses TRBV19 with TRBJ1-3, with 9 positions matching TRBD1. The CDR3 is made up of 14 amino acids. CDR1 and CDR2 (germline): LNHDA, SQIVND (reference sequence). V lost 7 bases, J lost 8 bases, and 9 bases stayed unmatched.